The subject of this entry is one TCR beta chain. Its antigen is undetermined. This specimen belongs to a study of blood T cells in healthy people across ages. Germline lookup yields CDR1 LGHNA and CDR2 YNFKEQ. The CDR3 is 18 amino acids. Trimming took 3 bases from V and 1 from J; bases not matched to a gene: 14. Study-level findings and limits: The study lacked donor CMV status, which possibly confounded expanded clonotype changes.

Primed by a sample-barcoded 5' primer and a J-beta primer mix, a second PCR proceeded for about 6 to 11 cycles. TCRdb recomputed calls from the 5' RACE reads with MiXCR, one row per CDR3 protein. The table has approximately 1,700,000 distinct CDR3 sequences, 39% seen once. The TCR comes from a human donor in good health. Sequenced sample: blood. The rearrangement joins TRBV4-2 to TRBJ1-1; 7 bases are a match to TRBD1. For the CDR3, the DNA is TGTGCCAGCAGCCAGGGGGTTCCGGGGGCAGGGGGGAACACTGAAGCTTTCTTT. Translated: CASSQGVPGAGGNTEAFF.